The 6 T cell receptor beta chains below all came from one sample that was sequenced in a study of blood T cell repertoires in COVID-19 (TCRdb year 2020). The receptor library was made with the immunoSEQ multiplex PCR assay. The source is immuneACCESS, and TCRdb retained only in-frame sequences with V and J called. Part of the clones is not carried over; for the studies checked, unresolved V genes explain less than half of this, and the remainder is unexplained. The sample table holds roughly 80,000 clones, of which approximately 90% were seen once. Approximately 4.9% of the sample goes to the ten largest clones. The sample consisted of peripheral blood. The receptors derive from a woman over 75 with active or convalescent COVID-19.

The chain combines TRBV7-9 with TRBJ2-3; D perhaps matches TRBD1 (5 bases). Germline CDR1 reads SEHNR; CDR2 reads FQNEAQ (reference sequence). Trimming stripped 4 bases from V and 2 bases from J, with 13 bases between. There are 15 residues in the CDR3. In DNA form, the CDR3 reads TGTGCCAGCAGCTCGACAGTCGAATACACAGATACGCAGTATTTT. It encodes CASSSTVEYTDTQYF.

This chain uses TRBV9 with TRBJ2-2, with TRBD2 matching over 10 bases. Germline V lookup: CDR1 SGDLS, CDR2 YYNGEE. This CDR3 region has 18 residues. The ends lost 0 bases at V and 2 bases at J; junction bases unmatched: 7. CDR3 nucleotides: TGTGCCAGCAGCGTAGGCACTAGCGGGACTCTTAACACCGGGGAGCTGTTTTTT. Translation: CASSVGTSGTLNTGELFF.

The chain joins TRBV4-3 to TRBJ2-2; 7 bases are a match to TRBD2. There are 17 residues in the CDR3. Germline-derived CDR1 and CDR2 are LGHNA and YSLEER. V was pared by 2 bases and J by 1 base, with 7 bases of the junction left unmatched. This chain's CDR3 is CASSQLTAGRNTGELFF. DNA of the CDR3: TGCGCCAGCAGCCAACTTACAGCGGGAAGGAACACCGGGGAGCTGTTTTTT.

This chain connects TRBV9 to TRBJ2-5; D call uncertain. V was pared by 3 bases and J by 1 base, with 4 bases between. This CDR3 has 12 amino acids. The germline CDR1 and CDR2 sequences are SGDLS and YYNGEE. CDR3 nucleotide sequence: TGTGCCAGCAGCGCCCTCCAAGAGACCCAGTACTTC. Translation: CASSALQETQYF.

J is TRBJ2-1 and V is TRBV3-1 (or the pseudogene TRBV3-2); TRBD2 matches at 7 bases. The CDR3 loop spans 16 amino acids. With 1 base clipped from V and 4 bases from J, the junction kept 7 bases outside the gene matches. The V gene's germline CDR1 is LGHDT and CDR2 YNNKEL (reference sequence). The CDR3 nucleotides read TGTGCCAGCAGCCAAGCCGGGAGGCAGCGGTACAATGAGCAGTTCTTC. Translating gives CASSQAGRQRYNEQFF.

This sequence joins TRBV9 and TRBJ2-7; TRBD2 matches at 8 bases. V lost 4 bases, J lost 2 bases, and 8 bases stayed unmatched. The CDR3 sequence is 15 residues long. The germline gives CDR1 SGDLS, CDR2 YYNGEE. The CDR3 bases are TGTGCCAGCAGCCCCGGGGGGGGCCTCACCTACGAGCAGTACTTC. Its protein is CASSPGGGLTYEQYF.